Listed here is a single T cell receptor (beta chain). As yet, its antigen is unknown. A read error may produce the germline difference seen at one junction end. RNA transcripts served as the template for amplifying TCR beta CDR3 regions. The HTBI primer set was used in a first-round RT-PCR of the TCR CDR3. TCRdb independently ran MiXCR on the multiplex PCR reads; one entry per CDR3 protein. The sample carries about half a million distinct CDR3 sequences, less than 25% recorded once. The sample is drawn from a study of T cells in Graves' hyperthyroidism and ophthalmopathy. The study's findings and limits: Peripheral blood also featured most of the thyroid clonotypes expanded above 0.001.

Recently diagnosed hyperthyroidism of less than 2 months' duration affected patients aged 18 to 65. CDR3 length: 15 residues. Germline assignment: CDR1 SGHRS and CDR2 YFSETQ. Specimen: blood. This clonotype was sampled from a man between 18 and 29 years old with Graves' hyperthyroidism. The chain uses TRBV5-1 and TRBJ2-4; 9 nucleotides match TRBD1. This CDR3 reads CASSSTGGESNIKYF. CDR3 nucleotides: TGCGCCAGCAGTTCAACAGGGGGCGAGTCAAACATTAAGTACTTC.